The clone carrying this TCR beta chain has a single count. As processed by the authors: Nucleated cell counts were estimated from reference gene primer amplification. Some clones are missing from TCRdb's copy, which holds only in-frame ones; the method was immunoSEQ multiplex PCR. The V and J calls and clone size come from that table; D and trimming were worked out from the DNA. The sample yields about 220,000 clones, roughly 80% seen once. This entry is derived from a study of blood T cell repertoires in COVID-19. Study background: The United States, Italy and Spain were the sources of the acute and convalescent COVID-19 samples. PBMCs, B-cell-depleted T cells, or T cells were the source of the cDNA or gDNA that made up the material.

CDR1 SGHNT and CDR2 YENEEA come from the germline V gene. CDR3 size: 16 residues. V lost 5 bases, J lost 0 bases, and 5 bases stayed unmatched. The chain employs TRBV11-3 and TRBJ2-3; 10 nucleotides align to TRBD2. Sample: peripheral blood. The TCR comes from a woman in her twenties or thirties who had recovered from COVID-19. The CDR3 DNA sequence: TGTGCCAGCAGCCCCGGGACTAGCGCGAGCACAGATACGCAGTATTTT. Its translation: CASSPGTSASTDTQYF.